The present entry profiles one T cell receptor (beta chain) with its context. What it recognizes is unknown. The sample belongs to a study of OX40 agonist ivuxolimab in advanced cancers. Regarding the study as a whole: At 0.1 to 3.0 mg/kg and by week 6, CD4+ and CD8+ T cells in the blood had expanded clonally. Among expanded peripheral T cells, antigen specificity went undetermined.

Profiling relied on immunoSEQ multiplex PCR, and the TCRdb table lists in-frame clones only, not all of them. Of tens of thousands of clones detected, about nine tenths appear once; the ten largest clones hold about 6.5%. V was shortened by 6 bases and J by 3 bases, with 14 bases between the two germline ends. Germline V lookup: CDR1 SNHLY, CDR2 FYNNEI. CDR3 length: 15 amino acids. Sample: CD4+ or CD8+ T cells sorted from blood, taken in a trial of the OX40 agonist ivuxolimab. This TCR was recovered from an adult with an advanced solid tumor such as melanoma, head and neck, liver or kidney cancer. The V gene is TRBV2, the J gene TRBJ2-2; D is possibly TRBD1 (5 bases). CDR3 residues: CASSVIPRDTGELFF. The CDR3 nucleotides read TGTGCCAGCAGCGTAATACCCAGGGACACCGGGGAGCTGTTTTTT.